This passage covers 9 T cell receptor beta chains from one sample sequenced in a study of T cell repertoires in cytomegalovirus infection. TCRdb ran MiXCR on the reads and lists one entry per CDR3 protein. The table shows hundreds of thousands of distinct CDR3 sequences, with 20% to 30% occurring only once. The source material was CD8+ T cells from PBMCs. All receptors come from a human donor in good health (CMV status not recorded). Some clones in this sample may be carry-over from other donors' samples.

The V and J genes are TRBV4-2 and TRBJ1-2; D perhaps matches TRBD1 (5 bases). V lost 0 bases and J lost 4, with 9 bases in between. There are 14 residues in the CDR3. Germline CDR1 LGHNA, CDR2 YNFKEQ. The DNA for the CDR3 is TGTGCCAGCAGCCAAGAAGGGGAAGGCTATGGCTACACCTTC. Its protein is CASSQEGEGYGYTF.

This chain uses TRBV4-2 with TRBJ2-5, with no clear D. CDR3 length: 14 residues. Trimming took off 1 base at V and 5 bases at J, with 11 bases between the two ends. Germline V CDR1 and CDR2: LGHNA, YNFKEQ. The CDR3 protein is CASSQVQRSETQYF. The DNA for the CDR3 is TGTGCCAGCAGCCAAGTTCAGCGTTCGGAGACCCAGTACTTC.

The CDR3 protein is CASSYGQLYEQYV. In nucleotides, the CDR3 is TGTGCCAGCAGTTACGGGCAGCTGTACGAGCAGTACGTC. The chain uses TRBV6-2 or TRBV6-3 and TRBJ2-7; the D is unclear. CDR1 and CDR2 (germline): MNHEY, SVGEGT. This CDR3 comprises 13 residues. Trimming left V 2 bases short and J 4 bases short, with 9 bases between.

CDR3 region: CASSLNRGGLLEQYF. The CDR3 DNA sequence: TGCGCCAGCAGCCTCAACCGGGGGGGACTCCTTGAGCAGTACTTC. The rearrangement links TRBV5-1 to TRBJ2-7; TRBD2 aligns across 8 bases. The CDR3 has 15 amino acids. From germline, CDR1 is SGHRS and CDR2 YFSETQ. V shed 4 bases and J 7 bases; nucleotides not matched to a gene: 13.

In regard to this clonotype: A much larger clone differs from this one at a single base, so this may be a read error. The chain links TRBV7-6 to TRBJ2-2; weak D call: TRBD2 (5 bases). CDR1 SGHVS and CDR2 FNYEAQ come from the germline V gene. The CDR3 runs 14 residues. The CDR3 is CTSSLASGSGELFF. In DNA, the CDR3 is TGTACCAGCAGCTTAGCGAGCGGTAGCGGGGAGCTGTTTTTT. The full variable domain, its missing parts supplied by reference TRBV7-6 and TRBJ2-2, is GAGVSQSPRYKVTKRGQDVALRCDPISGHVSLYWYRQALGQGPEFLTYFNYEAQQDKSGLPNDRFSAERPEGSISTLTIQRTEQRDSAMYRCTSSLASGSGELFFGEGSRLTVL.

This clonotype occurred a few times. V and J are TRBV20-1 and TRBJ1-2, with D hard to call. The V end lost 4 bases, the J end lost 6 bases, and 9 bases lay between the germline ends. CDR3 length: 11 amino acids. Germline lookup yields CDR1 DFQATT and CDR2 SNEGSKA (reference sequence). CDR3 amino acids: CSAIRQNGYTF. The CDR3 DNA reads as TGCAGTGCTATTCGGCAAAATGGCTACACCTTC.

The chain has TRBV7-2 and TRBJ2-1; D perhaps matches TRBD2 (6 bases). Germline V gives CDR1 SGHTA, CDR2 FQGNSA. Trimming took 5 bases from V and 4 from J, leaving 12 bases between them. The CDR3 consists of 14 residues. CDR3: CASSNPGAYNEQFF. CDR3 DNA: TGTGCCAGCAGCAATCCGGGAGCTTACAATGAGCAGTTCTTC.

The CDR3 reads CASSLLAGELTDTQYF. In DNA form, the CDR3 reads TGTGCCAGCAGTTTATTGGCGGGGGAGCTCACAGATACGCAGTATTTT. The chain recombines TRBV28 with TRBJ2-3; 7 bases align to TRBD2. V was clipped by 1 base and J by 2 bases; unmatched bases: 6. The CDR3 runs 16 residues. Looked up from germline, CDR1 is MDHEN and CDR2 is SYDVKM.

This clonotype turned up a few times. The chain combines TRBV6-2 or TRBV6-3 with TRBJ2-1; 8 bases match TRBD2. The V gene end was trimmed by 6 bases and the J gene end by 0 bases; junction bases not matched to a gene: 16. Per germline, CDR1 MNHEY and CDR2 SVGEGT. The CDR3 is 19 amino acids. In nucleotides, the CDR3 is TGTGCCAGCAGCTCCGCGGCGGGGGGTCCCCTTAGCTCCTACAATGAGCAGTTCTTC. It encodes CASSSAAGGPLSSYNEQFF.